This T cell receptor beta chain was documented in a study of T-cell memory formation after mild COVID-19. Across the study: Among the donors, TCR clusters were largely specific to each donor.

Germline loops: CDR1 SGHRS, CDR2 YFSETQ. CDR3 size: 17 residues. V gave up 4 bases and J gave up 7 bases, with 23 bases separating them. Researchers used 5'RACE with constant-segment primers to make TCR alpha and TCR beta cDNA libraries that carry sample barcodes and UMIs. TCRdb re-called the 5' RACE reads through MiXCR, storing one row per CDR3 protein. The sample records approximately 200,000 distinct CDR3 sequences, 16% being singletons. Study-wide results and caveats: Clones that shrank (day 15 to 85) were balanced CD4/CD8, whereas later expanders leaned CD4+. Contracting CD8+ clones were enriched in EMRA, CD4+ mainly in CM and EM.

The table lists this clonotype with a few counts. What it recognizes is unknown. The chain links TRBV5-1 to TRBJ1-4, with D maybe TRBD1 (6 bases). Sequenced input: PBMCs or a T cell subset sorted from them (not recorded which). The origin of this receptor is an adult woman who had mild COVID-19 (a few samples of this study predate the infection). Cell type and time point are not known. In DNA, the CDR3 is TGCGCCAGCAGCCGGGACACCGGAACCCACACGGGTGAAAAACTGTTTTTT. Its protein product is CASSRDTGTHTGEKLFF.